This TCR beta chain was recovered during a study of T cell repertoires in cytomegalovirus infection. Turning to the study itself: It was the public TCR beta signatures that indicated both CMV infection and matching HLA type.

TCRdb used MiXCR to reprocess the reads, holding one entry per CDR3 protein. The sample holds approximately 70,000 distinct CDR3 sequences, roughly 20% seen once. Whole-study findings and limits: Dominant in the ex vivo response were TCR beta clonotypes restricted by HLA-C and specific for CMV. Adding up the frequency of public TCR beta families identified people who carried CMV plus the relevant HLA.

As concerns this clonotype: Its antigen is unknown.

Germline loops: CDR1 LGHDT, CDR2 YNNKEL (reference sequence). V trimming: 3 bases; J trimming: 0 bases; junction bases outside the gene matches: 8. The CDR3 spans 19 residues. This clonotype was obtained from a human donor in good health (CMV status not recorded). Some clones in this sample may be carry-over from other donors' samples. The chain has TRBV3-1 and TRBJ2-6, with 10 bases aligning to TRBD2. Input material: PBMCs, sequenced either directly or after in vitro stimulation (not recorded which). The CDR3 DNA sequence: TGTGCCAGCAGCCAGAACCCGGGACTAGCGAACTCTGGGGCCAACGTCCTGACTTTC. It yields the protein CASSQNPGLANSGANVLTF.